This is a list of T cell receptor beta chains from one sample in a study of tumor and adjacent non-tumor tissue in lung cancer. TCRdb processed the multiplex PCR reads anew with MiXCR; each CDR3 protein has one entry. The sample gives some 73,000 distinct CDR3 sequences, approximately 80% of which show up once; about 51% is in the top ten. Sequences were obtained from distant non-tumor lung tissue. Source of these receptors: a man aged 55 to 69 with non-small cell lung cancer. Each CDR3 is given with its conserved first and last residue. The D gene is left open where the match is weak. Size values are once, few and many counts, or a class for expanded clones, and some rows have none.

>TRBD2|NA|TRBJ2-7|TRBV11-2
TGTGCCAGCAGCTTCGGGACTAGTCTGTGGGAGCACTACTTC
CASSFGTSLWEHYF
>NA|NA|TRBJ2-7|TRBV11-1
TGTGCCAGCAAGGGGTACGAGGACGAGCAGTACTTC
CASKGYEDEQYF
>NA|NA|TRBJ2-3|TRBV6-2/TRBV6-3
TGTGCCAGCAGTGGCCCGGTGGGCGAGGGCCTGTATACGCAGTATTTT
CASSGPVGEGLYTQYF
>NA|NA|TRBJ1-1|TRBV12-3/TRBV12-4
TGTGTCAGCAGTCCCAGACCCCAGGGCACTGAAGCTTTCTTT
CVSSPRPQGTEAFF
>NA|NA|TRBJ2-3|TRBV5-1
TGCGCCAGCAGCTTGGGGACAGCCCTTAGCACAGTTACGCACTATTTT
CASSLGTALSTVTHYF
>NA|NA|TRBJ2-1|TRBV6-5
TGTGTCAGTAGTTACTCGTACAGGCCGAGCTCCTACAATGAGCATTTCTTC
CVSSYSYRPSSYNEHFF
>TRBD1|many|TRBJ2-3|TRBV5-4
TGTGCCAGCAGATCCGGGACAGGGAGCACAGATACGCAGTATTTT
CASRSGTGSTDTQYF
>NA|NA|TRBJ2-3|TRBV4-3
TGCGCCAGCAACCAAAATAGAGTGGGCACCACAGATACGCAGTATTTT
CASNQNRVGTTDTQYF
>TRBD1|NA|TRBJ2-6|TRBV11-2
TGTGCCAGCAGCTTAGTTCCAAAGGACAGGCACTTTAGGGCCAACGTCCTGACTTTC
CASSLVPKDRHFRANVLTF
>TRBD1|NA|TRBJ1-4|TRBV11-2
TGTGCCAGCAGTCAGGGACAGGGCTTTCATTATGAAAAACTGTTTTTT
CASSQGQGFHYEKLFF
>TRBD1|NA|TRBJ1-2|TRBV5-4
TGTGCCAGTACCACTGGAGGACAGGGGGCGAATGGCTACACCTTC
CASTTGGQGANGYTF
>NA|NA|TRBJ2-7|TRBV11-2
TGTGCCAACAGCTTAATCCTCGAGGCCCTCAAATGCTACGAGCAGTACTTC
CANSLILEALKCYEQYF
>NA|NA|TRBJ1-1|TRBV11-3
TGTACCAGCAACACACAGGGACTAAACACTGAAGCTTTCTTT
CTSNTQGLNTEAFF
>NA|many|TRBJ2-3|TRBV12-3/TRBV12-4
TGTGCCAGCACCCCGGGGCGCACAGATACGCAGTATTTT
CASTPGRTDTQYF
>NA|NA|TRBJ2-3|TRBV29-1
TGCAGTGTGGGGCCCCTTGGATTGGATACGCGGTATTTT
CSVGPLGLDTRYF
>NA|NA|TRBJ2-7|TRBV11-2
TGTGCCAGCGGCTTAGCATCCCTCTCCTACGAGCAGTACTTC
CASGLASLSYEQYF
>NA|NA|TRBJ2-1|TRBV20-1
TGCAGTGTTGACACGGGGGCACGATACAATGAGCAGTTCTTC
CSVDTGARYNEQFF
>TRBD2|NA|TRBJ2-1|TRBV20-1
TGCAGTGCTAGAAAGGGTAGCGGGAGGAGCAATAAGCAGTTCTTC
CSARKGSGRSNKQFF
>NA|NA|TRBJ1-5|TRBV29-1
TGCAGCGTCGGGGGGGGCGGGAGTGAGCCCCAGCATTTT
CSVGGGGSEPQHF
>NA|NA|TRBJ1-4|TRBV20-1
TGCATAGCTCCAGGGGCGAGAGAGTTGGTTTTT
CIAPGARELVF
>NA|NA|TRBJ2-7|TRBV4-1
TGCGCCAGCAGCCAAGGGATGTTGAGCTCCTACGTGCAGTACTTC
CASSQGMLSSYVQYF
>NA|NA|TRBJ1-5|TRBV6-5
TGTGTCAGTTACCTACAGGGAAGCAATCAGCCCCAGCATTTT
CVSYLQGSNQPQHF
>TRBD2|NA|TRBJ2-4|TRBV4-3
TGCGCCGGCAACCAAGAACTAAGCGGGAGCGTAAACATTCAGTACTTC
CAGNQELSGSVNIQYF
>NA|NA|TRBJ2-7|TRBV5-4
TGTACCAGCAGCTTGTACAGCTACAAGCAGTACTTC
CTSSLYSYKQYF
>TRBD2|NA|TRBJ2-2|TRBV11-3
TGTGCCAGCGGCTCTCGGGGAACGGGAGGATACAGAGCCGGGGAGCTGTTTTTT
CASGSRGTGGYRAGELFF
>NA|NA|TRBJ1-2|TRBV10-3
TGTGCCATCAGTGAGAATCGAGGATCCTATGGCTACACCTTC
CAISENRGSYGYTF